This entry lists 13 T cell receptor beta chains sequenced from one sample in a study of T cell responses to AZD1222 COVID-19 vaccine. Assay: immunoSEQ multiplex PCR; the TCRdb copy retains only in-frame clones and omits some. The sample includes about 120,000 clones, approximately 86% seen only once; the top ten take 2.4%. Material: peripheral blood, obtained on day 0 of AZD1222 vaccination. The source is an adult in good health.

The gene calls are TRBV2 and TRBJ1-1, with D perhaps TRBD1 (5 bases). This CDR3 region has 12 residues. Germline V gene sequence: CDR1 SNHLY, CDR2 FYNNEI. V lost 4 bases, J lost 10 bases, and 13 bases lay in between. The CDR3 DNA sequence: TGTGCCAGCAGTGCTCGAGGGGAAGGAGCTTTCTTT. It translates to CASSARGEGAFF. The full variable domain, rest sourced from reference TRBV2 and TRBJ1-1, is EPEVTQTPSHQVTQMGQEVILRCVPISNHLYFYWYRQILGQKVEFLVSFYNNEISEKSEIFDDQFSVERPDGSNFTLKIRSTKLEDSAMYFCASSARGEGAFFGQGTRLTVV.

This chain links TRBV7-9 with TRBJ2-7; D not certain. The CDR3 loop spans 14 amino acids. The germline V gene encodes CDR1 SEHNR and CDR2 FQNEAQ (reference sequence). V was shortened by 5 bases and J by 6 bases, with 17 bases between the two germline ends. CDR3 sequence: CASSPWWASGEQYF. DNA of the CDR3: TGTGCCAGCAGCCCTTGGTGGGCCTCCGGCGAGCAGTACTTC.

The chain has TRBV7-2 and TRBJ1-5, with D perhaps TRBD1 (6 bases). Germline CDR1 and CDR2: SGHTA and FQGNSA. The CDR3 runs 13 residues. Trimming cost V 2 bases and J 8 bases, with 10 bases left between them. The CDR3, as DNA: TGTGCCAGCAGCTTATACAGGGAGGAGCCCCAGCATTTT. It codes for CASSLYREEPQHF.

This clone was counted a single time. This chain links TRBV2 with TRBJ1-6; possible D gene TRBD1, 6 bases. The CDR3 sequence is 16 residues long. The V end lost 6 bases, the J end lost 0 bases, and 12 bases lay between the germline ends. Per the germline V gene, CDR1 is SNHLY and CDR2 is FYNNEI. The CDR3 reads CASRKGGGSYNSPLHF. The CDR3 DNA reads as TGTGCCAGCAGGAAAGGGGGGGGCTCCTATAATTCACCCCTCCACTTT.

Comment on this clone: Relative to the germline gene, one junction end is altered; a read error may explain this. V is TRBV7-7 and J is TRBJ2-7, with 7 positions matching TRBD1. The CDR3 totals 13 residues. The V gene's germline CDR1 is SSHAT and CDR2 FNYEAQ (reference sequence). As DNA, the CDR3 is TGTGCTAGCAGCAGGGGACAGACCTACGAGCAGTACTTC. Amino acid sequence: CASSRGQTYEQYF.

This chain uses TRBV19 with TRBJ1-2, with a possible D match to TRBD1 (6 bases). V lost 3 bases to trimming and J lost 8 bases, with 10 bases between them. From germline, CDR1 is LNHDA and CDR2 SQIVND (reference sequence). The CDR3 runs to 12 residues. CDR3 sequence reads: CASSIRGGGYTF. CDR3 bases: TGTGCCAGTAGTATCAGGGGTGGAGGCTACACCTTC. The entire variable domain, with the rest obtained from reference TRBV19 and TRBJ1-2, is as follows: DGGITQSPKYLFRKEGQNVTLSCEQNLNHDAMYWYRQDPGQGLRLIYYSQIVNDFQKGDIAEGYSVSREKKESFPLTVTSAQKNPTAFYLCASSIRGGGYTFGSGTRLTVV.

This chain connects TRBV30 to TRBJ2-4; D is perhaps TRBD1 or TRBD2 (6 bases each). The germline V and J ends were trimmed by 5 bases and 8 bases, with 19 bases remaining between them. CDR3 size: 14 residues. In germline, CDR1 is GTSNPN, CDR2 SVGIG (reference sequence). The CDR3 sequence: CAWGGTSVGDIQYF. As DNA, the CDR3 is TGTGCCTGGGGGGGGACAAGCGTGGGAGACATTCAGTACTTC.

This chain joins TRBV6-1 and TRBJ1-1; D ambiguous. Germline CDR1 reads MNHNS; CDR2 reads SASEGT. CDR3 length equals 13 residues. V gave up 2 bases and J gave up 0 bases, with 4 bases separating them. In DNA, the CDR3 is TGTGCCAGCAGTGAAACAGTGAACACTGAAGCTTTCTTT. Translated: CASSETVNTEAFF.

The rearrangement uses TRBV5-6 and TRBJ1-2; 8 positions agree with TRBD1. The CDR3 has 16 amino acids. V shed 0 bases, J shed 7 bases, and the junction held 11 bases outside the gene matches. CDR1 is SGHDT, CDR2 YYEEEE, per germline. In nucleotides, the CDR3 is TGTGCCAGCAGCTTGGGTCGCGGCAGGGGGCAGGGTGGCTACACCTTC. It yields the protein CASSLGRGRGQGGYTF.

The chain couples TRBV3-1 (or the pseudogene TRBV3-2) to TRBJ2-1, with 10 nucleotides matching TRBD2. CDR3 length: 17 amino acids. The V and J ends lost 4 bases and 5 bases, in that order; junction bases with no gene match: 11. CDR1 LGHDT and CDR2 YNNKEL come from the germline V gene (reference sequence). The CDR3 coding sequence is TGTGCCAGCAGCCCCGGGGGGCTAGCGGGAGTCCACAATGAGCAGTTCTTC. Amino acid sequence: CASSPGGLAGVHNEQFF.

The rearrangement joins TRBV4-1 to TRBJ2-7; D might be TRBD2 (5 bases). Germline lookup yields CDR1 MGHRA and CDR2 YSYEKL. V was pared by 1 base and J by 1 base, with 11 bases between. The CDR3 covers 15 residues. As DNA, the CDR3 is TGCGCCAGCAGCCAAGGACTCTTAGCGTCCTACGAGCAGTACTTC. Amino acids: CASSQGLLASYEQYF.

The count of this clone is one. In this CDR3 the conserved last residue, phenylalanine or tryptophan, is missing, so a read error is likely. Because the CDR3's place on the DNA is in doubt, the DNA is left out and the CDR3 is given as listed by TCRdb. The V gene is TRBV19, the J gene TRBJ1-1; the table's D gene call, TRBD1, was not cross checked with the DNA. Germline V gene data show CDR1 as LNHDA and CDR2 as SQIVND (reference sequence). The CDR3 comprises 13 residues, both ends counted. CDR3: CASSAGTGVGREL.

This clone came up a few times. The CDR3 sequence is CASGAGPETGELFF. As DNA, the CDR3 is TGTGCTAGTGGTGCCGGGCCTGAGACCGGGGAGCTGTTTTTT. The chain combines TRBV12-5 with TRBJ2-2; no reliable D call. Trimming cost V 5 bases and J 5 bases, with 12 bases left between them. CDR1 LGHNT and CDR2 FRNRAP come from the germline V gene. There are 14 residues in the CDR3.